This T cell receptor (beta chain) came from a study of T cell responses to AZD1222 COVID-19 vaccine. Study at large: Recipients boosted at about 4 weeks or about 12 weeks are pooled.

This clone appeared a single time. What it binds is not known. Method: immunoSEQ multiplex PCR; TCRdb's copy keeps in-frame clones and lacks some. In the table there are around 160,000 clones, about 91% of which are singletons. Study-wide results and limits: Recipients of AZD1222 seropositive at baseline numbered only 6 or 7. Repertoire sampling was restricted to post-peak T cell response timepoints. A rise in Spike-specific TCR breadth and depth followed two AZD1222 doses.

V was trimmed by 9 bases and J by 4 bases, leaving 21 bases between them. The germline CDR1 and CDR2 sequences are ENHRY and SYGVKD. This CDR3 has 15 residues. The rearrangement links TRBV10-3 to TRBJ1-1; a weak D match, TRBD1 (6 bases). Specimen: peripheral blood, collected on day 0 of AZD1222 vaccination. The receptor was isolated from an adult in good health. CDR3 region: CAIQGLGATSTEAFF. In DNA, the CDR3 is TGTGCCATTCAGGGGTTGGGGGCCACGAGCACTGAAGCTTTCTTT.